The clone carrying this T cell receptor beta chain showed up just once. Libraries were prepared by immunoSEQ multiplex PCR; TCRdb keeps only in-frame clonotypes and omits some of them. The sample includes 70,000 to 85,000 clones, approximately 90% seen only once; the top ten take 0.42%. The sample comes from a study of technical replicates of blood from a handful of donors. The CDR3 length is 15 residues. Germline V CDR1 and CDR2: SGHRS, YFSETQ. With 4 bases removed from V and 4 bases from J, the gap between germline ends came to 14 bases. The chain has TRBV5-1 and TRBJ2-2, with D maybe TRBD1 (5 bases). This sequence was found in a human donor in good health. The sequencing sample was made of T cells isolated from PBMCs. CDR3 sequence reads: CASSLLGPSTGELFF. DNA of the CDR3: TGCGCCAGCAGCCTGTTGGGGCCATCCACCGGGGAGCTGTTTTTT.